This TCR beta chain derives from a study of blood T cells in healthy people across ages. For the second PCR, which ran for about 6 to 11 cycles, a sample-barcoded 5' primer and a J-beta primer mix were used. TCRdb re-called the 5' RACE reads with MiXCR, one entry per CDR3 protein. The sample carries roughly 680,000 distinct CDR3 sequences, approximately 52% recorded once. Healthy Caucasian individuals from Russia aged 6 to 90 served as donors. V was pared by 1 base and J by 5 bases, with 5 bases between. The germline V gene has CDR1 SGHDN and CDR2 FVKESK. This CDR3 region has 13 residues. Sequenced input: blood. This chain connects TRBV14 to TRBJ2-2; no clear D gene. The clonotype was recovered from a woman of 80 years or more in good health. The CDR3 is CASSQVRTGELFF. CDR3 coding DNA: TGTGCCAGCAGCCAAGTCCGGACCGGGGAGCTGTTTTTT.